This T cell receptor beta chain was captured in a study of OX40 agonist ivuxolimab in advanced cancers. Overall study: Dosing consisted of intravenous ivuxolimab at 0.01 to 10 mg/kg every 2 weeks. Whole-study findings and limits: The CD4+ and CD8+ T cells in the blood had expanded clonally by week 6 at 0.1 to 3.0 mg/kg.

TCRdb's copy holds only in-frame clones and misses some; the assay was immunoSEQ multiplex PCR. This sample has about 96,000 clones; 90% occur once, and the top ten carry around 1.6%. Germline V gene lookup returns CDR1 MGHRA and CDR2 YSYEKL. V shed 5 bases and J shed 0 bases, with 7 bases lying between them. This CDR3 is 14 amino acids long. On this clone: Its antigen is still unknown.

The origin of this receptor is an adult with an advanced solid tumor such as melanoma, head and neck, liver or kidney cancer. The sample consisted of CD4+ or CD8+ T cells sorted from blood, taken in a trial of the OX40 agonist ivuxolimab. This rearrangement joins TRBV4-1 to TRBJ2-2; D remains unclear. The CDR3: CASSDPPNTGELFF. CDR3 nucleotide sequence: TGCGCCAGCAGCGACCCACCGAACACCGGGGAGCTGTTTTTT.